The clone carrying this T cell receptor (beta chain) was picked up a small number of times. Its antigen remains unidentified. Time point meaning: pre-sensitization, week 0. Noted treatment: therapeutic diphenylcyclopropenone sensitization with weekly scalp DPC. Patches went on only after blood had been drawn each time. MiXCR was run by TCRdb on the RACE reads, yielding one entry per CDR3 protein. The sample gives around 330,000 distinct CDR3 sequences, 5.5% of which show up once; about 7.7% is in the top ten. The data are from a study of human T cells and chemical hapten exposure. About the study: Patients' scalps got diphenylcyclopropenone weekly throughout the approximately 25-week study. Study-level findings and limits: The donors suffered from alopecia, so their immune response may not match that of healthy people. No change in TCRs above 1 in 1000 frequency was produced by DPC sensitization.

With 0 bases removed from V and 4 bases from J, the gap between germline ends came to 16 bases. The CDR3 contains 16 residues. Germline lookup yields CDR1 SGHRS and CDR2 YFSETQ. The sequencing here drew on whole blood, taken in connection with sensitization to the hapten diphenylcyclopropenone (DPC). V usage is TRBV5-1 and J usage is TRBJ1-1, with no clear D. This sequence was found in a woman aged 18-29 years with alopecia areata. Some clones in this sample may be carry-over from other donors' samples. As DNA, the CDR3 is TGCGCCAGCAGCTTGGGGCTTGTGGTCTGGGGCACTGAAGCTTTCTTT. Protein product: CASSLGLVVWGTEAFF.